The 19 T cell receptor beta chains presented below share a single source sample, sequenced in a study of cytomegalovirus exposure and HLA in healthy donors. The PCR ran on 60 Vbeta and 13 Jbeta primers. TCRdb's copy holds only in-frame clones and misses some; the assay was immunoSEQ multiplex PCR. The repertoire holds around 150,000 clones, with approximately 80% as singletons. The sample comprised PBMCs. The receptors were sampled from a man aged 25 to 40 in good health and CMV-seropositive.

The chain links TRBV5-5 to TRBJ2-1; possible D gene TRBD1, 5 bases. Trimming cost V 4 bases and J 1 base, with 12 bases left between them. This CDR3 contains 15 residues. CDR1 and CDR2 (germline): SGHKS, YYEKEE (reference sequence). DNA for the CDR3: TGTGCCAGCAGCCACCGACAGCAATCCTACAATGAGCAGTTCTTC. Its translation: CASSHRQQSYNEQFF. Together with reference TRBV5-5 and TRBJ2-1, the CDR3 gives the full variable domain: DAGVTQSPTHLIKTRGQQVTLRCSPISGHKSVSWYQQVLGQGPQFIFQYYEKEERGRGNFPDRFSARQFPNYSSELNVNALLLGDSALYLCASSHRQQSYNEQFFGPGTRLTVL.

The V call is TRBV28, the J call TRBJ2-7; TRBD2 matches at 7 bases. Germline V gene sequence: CDR1 MDHEN, CDR2 SYDVKM. This CDR3 contains 13 residues. J gave up 3 bases and V 7 bases, and 6 bases lay outside the gene matches. In DNA, the CDR3 is TGTGCCAGCACCTTGGGGGGGATCTACGAGCAGTACTTC. Amino acid sequence: CASTLGGIYEQYF.

The chain couples TRBV6-5 to TRBJ1-2; D ambiguous. Germline CDR1 reads MNHEY; CDR2 reads SVGAGI. The germline V and J ends were trimmed by 0 bases and 3 bases, with 11 bases remaining between them. The CDR3 is made up of 15 amino acids. DNA for the CDR3: TGTGCCAGCAGTTACTCGTCCGGGATAGACTATGGCTACACCTTC. It yields the protein CASSYSSGIDYGYTF.

V is TRBV6-1 and J is TRBJ1-5; the match to TRBD1 covers 7 bases. Germline V lookup: CDR1 MNHNS, CDR2 SASEGT. The CDR3 spans 12 residues. V lost 0 bases, J lost 10 bases, and 0 bases stayed unmatched. The CDR3 loop reads CASSEAGGPQHF. The CDR3 DNA is TGTGCCAGCAGTGAAGCAGGGGGCCCCCAGCATTTT.

This clone came up a few times. At the DNA level, this CDR3 is encoded by other sequences in the same sample as well. This chain links TRBV6-5 with TRBJ2-1, with 14 bases lining up with TRBD2. The germline V gene has CDR1 MNHEY and CDR2 SVGAGI. Trimming at V came to 2 bases and at J to 6 bases, leaving 3 bases not matched to a gene. The CDR3 has 16 amino acids. In DNA form, the CDR3 reads TGTGCCAGCAGTTACACAGGACTAGCGGGGGGCAATGAGCAGTTCTTC. Its protein product is CASSYTGLAGGNEQFF.

Only one count was recorded for this clone. The chain employs TRBV7-9 and TRBJ2-1, with D tentatively TRBD2 (6 bases). This CDR3 is 16 amino acids long. With 5 bases removed from V and 6 bases from J, the gap between germline ends came to 20 bases. From germline, CDR1 is SEHNR and CDR2 FQNEAQ (reference sequence). The CDR3, as DNA: TGTGCCAGCAGCCCAATCGGGAGTTCGGGGTTCAATGAGCAGTTCTTC. Translating it yields CASSPIGSSGFNEQFF.

The chain couples TRBV7-2 to TRBJ1-1; D not certain. Germline CDR1 is SGHTA and CDR2 is FQGNSA. The CDR3 is 14 residues long. The V end lost 1 base, the J end lost 0 bases, and 6 bases lay between the germline ends. The CDR3 DNA reads TGTGCCAGCAGCTTAGTCAGAATGAACACTGAAGCTTTCTTT. Its protein product is CASSLVRMNTEAFF.

V usage is TRBV27 and J usage is TRBJ2-2; 7 bases fit TRBD1. This CDR3 is 15 amino acids long. Germline assignment: CDR1 MNHEY and CDR2 SMNVEV (reference sequence). Trimming cost V 5 bases and J 5 bases; bases outside gene matches: 8. CDR3 nucleotide sequence: TGTGCCAGCAGTGAACAGGGGCGTCTGACCGGGGAGCTGTTTTTT. Residues: CASSEQGRLTGELFF.

In its sample, this clone was seen a few times. The genes are TRBV4-3 and TRBJ2-7; 7 nucleotides match TRBD2. The CDR3 length is 15 residues. Losses at the gene ends were 1 base for V and 2 bases for J; bases not matched to a gene: 5. Germline-derived CDR1 and CDR2 are LGHNA and YSLEER. In nucleotides, the CDR3 is TGCGCCAGCAGCCAAGGTCCTAGCGGAGCCTACGAGCAGTACTTC. This encodes CASSQGPSGAYEQYF.

The V call is TRBV2, the J call TRBJ1-1, with 8 bases fitting TRBD1. J lost 7 bases, V lost 6 bases, and 13 bases had no gene match. Germline V gene lookup returns CDR1 SNHLY and CDR2 FYNNEI. The CDR3 loop spans 15 amino acids. The CDR3: CASRKLGQGTIEAFF. DNA of the CDR3: TGTGCCAGCAGGAAATTAGGACAGGGAACCATTGAAGCTTTCTTT.

This clone was found once. V usage is TRBV6-1 and J usage is TRBJ2-5; 10 bases are shared with TRBD1. Per the germline V gene, CDR1 is MNHNS and CDR2 is SASEGT. The V segment lost 6 bases and the J segment 5 bases; nucleotides outside the gene matches: 6. The CDR3 consists of 14 residues. The CDR3 coding sequence is TGTGCCAGCAGCGAGACAGGGGGCGGGGAGACCCAGTACTTC. It yields the protein CASSETGGGETQYF.

The chain employs TRBV20-1 and TRBJ2-5, with TRBD1 as a possible D gene (5 bases). V lost 3 bases and J 4 bases, leaving 6 bases between the germline ends. CDR3 length equals 11 residues. In germline, CDR1 is DFQATT, CDR2 SNEGSKA (reference sequence). The CDR3: CSASQGETQYF. In DNA, the CDR3 is TGCAGTGCTAGCCAGGGAGAGACCCAGTACTTC.

The chain combines TRBV1 with TRBJ1-3; the table names TRBD1, a call not compared with the DNA. TRBV1 is a pseudogene. This CDR3 has 16 amino acids. CDR3 in amino acids: CTSSPLRDNSGNTIYF. CDR3 coding DNA: TGCACCAGCAGCCCACTCCGAGACAACTCTGGAAACACCATATATTTT.

V gene TRBV28 combines with J gene TRBJ2-6, with a possible D match to TRBD2 (6 bases). V lost 8 bases and J lost 2, with 7 bases in between. Germline V gene lookup returns CDR1 MDHEN and CDR2 SYDVKM. The CDR3 covers 13 residues. The CDR3 nucleotides read TGTGCCAGCCAGCGGGCTGGGGCCAACGTCCTGACTTTC. Its translation is CASQRAGANVLTF.

This chain connects TRBV19 to TRBJ2-7, with a possible D match to TRBD2 (6 bases). The CDR3 runs to 14 residues. Trimming took 3 bases from V and 3 from J, leaving 12 bases between them. From germline, CDR1 is LNHDA and CDR2 SQIVND (reference sequence). The CDR3 is CASSMGGAGYEQYF. The DNA of the CDR3 is TGTGCCAGTAGTATGGGCGGGGCCGGCTACGAGCAGTACTTC.

The chain couples TRBV28 to TRBJ1-2; no definite D call. V was shortened by 6 bases and J by 2 bases, with 7 bases between the two germline ends. Per germline, CDR1 MDHEN and CDR2 SYDVKM. The CDR3 is 12 amino acids. This CDR3 is CASSQINYGYTF. The CDR3 DNA reads as TGTGCCAGCAGCCAGATAAACTATGGCTACACCTTC.

V and J are TRBV7-2 and TRBJ2-3; 8 positions agree with TRBD2. This CDR3 is 16 amino acids long. Looked up from germline, CDR1 is SGHTA and CDR2 is FQGNSA. V was clipped by 7 bases and J by 0 bases; unmatched bases: 9. CDR3: CASISGGGRSTDTQYF. Written as DNA, the CDR3 is TGTGCCAGCATTTCCGGGGGCGGGAGGAGCACAGATACGCAGTATTTT.

The rearrangement links TRBV7-9 to TRBJ2-7; TRBD2 agrees at 7 bases. V was pared by 6 bases and J by 2 bases, with 7 bases of the junction left unmatched. Germline values: CDR1 SEHNR, CDR2 FQNEAQ (reference sequence). The CDR3 has 14 residues. The CDR3 reads CASSRLAIAYEQYF. The DNA of the CDR3 is TGTGCCAGCAGTAGACTAGCTATAGCCTACGAGCAGTACTTC.

The chain recombines TRBV30 with TRBJ2-2; possibly TRBD1 for D (5 bases). Germline V lookup: CDR1 GTSNPN, CDR2 SVGIG (reference sequence). Trimming removed 5 bases from V and 5 bases from J, with 12 bases in between. This CDR3 is 13 amino acids long. The CDR3 sequence: CAWSFRVTGELFF. The CDR3 DNA is TGTGCCTGGTCCTTCAGGGTGACCGGGGAGCTGTTTTTT.